This record looks at one T cell receptor beta chain sequence and its context. These data come from a study of cytomegalovirus exposure and HLA in healthy donors. The PCR contained 60 Vbeta and 13 Jbeta primers. The protocol was immunoSEQ multiplex PCR, while the TCRdb copy is restricted to in-frame clones and leaves out a portion. The sample gives some 200,000 clones, roughly 78% of which show up once; about 1.4% is in the top ten. Looked up from germline, CDR1 is SGHTS and CDR2 is YDEGEE. The V and J ends lost 3 bases and 2 bases, in that order; junction bases with no gene match: 11. This CDR3 is 16 amino acids long.

The V call is TRBV5-8, the J call TRBJ2-7; 7 nucleotides line up with TRBD1. The specimen was PBMCs. This TCR was recovered from a girl between 10 and 17 years old in good health and CMV-seropositive. The CDR3 protein is CASSSTGTVPAYEQYF. The CDR3 DNA sequence: TGTGCCAGCAGCTCCACCGGGACAGTACCAGCCTACGAGCAGTACTTC. The variable domain in full, completed from reference TRBV5-8 and TRBJ2-7, reads EAGVTQSPTHLIKTRGQQATLRCSPISGHTSVYWYQQALGLGLQFLLWYDEGEERNRGNFPPRFSGRQFPNYSSELNVNALELEDSALYLCASSSTGTVPAYEQYFGPGTRLTVT.